Listed here are 28 T cell receptor beta chains from one sample, sequenced in a study of T cell responses to AZD1222 COVID-19 vaccine. TCRdb keeps only in-frame clones here, not all; method: immunoSEQ multiplex PCR. The sample holds about 180,000 clones; approximately 95% are singletons and the top ten take approximately 0.98%. This material consisted of peripheral blood, taken 28 days after the second dose of the MenACWY control vaccine. These receptors were obtained from an adult who received the MenACWY meningococcal vaccine as a control.

The J gene is TRBJ1-4, the V gene TRBV3-1 (or the pseudogene TRBV3-2); D is possibly TRBD1 (6 bases). This CDR3 is built from 14 residues. The germline V gene encodes CDR1 LGHDT and CDR2 YNNKEL (reference sequence). Deletions cut 6 bases from V and 8 bases from J, with 16 bases between. The CDR3 DNA sequence: TGTGCCAGCAGGCCGACAGGCCGGGGGGAAAAACTGTTTTTT. This sequence encodes CASRPTGRGEKLFF.

V is TRBV19 and J is TRBJ2-2, with TRBD2 matching over 8 bases. CDR1 is LNHDA and CDR2 is SQIVND in the germline V gene (reference sequence). Trimming at V came to 1 base and at J to 7 bases, leaving 8 bases not matched to a gene. This CDR3 has 16 amino acids. CDR3 region: CASSIAVGGASGELFF. CDR3 nucleotide sequence: TGTGCCAGTAGTATAGCGGTCGGGGGGGCCAGCGGGGAGCTGTTTTTT.

The genes are TRBV19 and TRBJ2-3; 7 bases line up with TRBD1. The CDR3 length is 16 residues. Germline V lookup: CDR1 LNHDA, CDR2 SQIVND (reference sequence). The V gene end was trimmed by 5 bases and the J gene end by 6 bases; junction bases not matched to a gene: 14. The CDR3 nucleotides are TGTGCCAGTAGTGCTCGACAGGGTGTAGGTGTGGATACGCAGTATTTT. Translated: CASSARQGVGVDTQYF.

The chain couples TRBV15 to TRBJ1-1; a possible D gene is TRBD1 (5 bases). The CDR3 extends over 17 amino acids. The germline V gene has CDR1 LNHNV and CDR2 YYDKDF (reference sequence). Between the trimmed V and J ends, which lost 0 bases and 2 bases, there was a span of 16 bases. This CDR3 is CATSRDRWGGKNTEAFF. Written as DNA, the CDR3 is TGTGCCACCAGCAGAGATCGATGGGGGGGTAAAAACACTGAAGCTTTCTTT.

V gene TRBV5-1 combines with J gene TRBJ2-7; 8 bases line up with TRBD1. Per germline, CDR1 SGHRS and CDR2 YFSETQ. With 4 bases clipped from V and 4 bases from J, the junction kept 4 bases outside the gene matches. This CDR3 comprises 13 residues. In nucleotides, the CDR3 is TGCGCCAGCAGCCGGGACAGGAATTACGAGCAGTACTTC. Translation gives CASSRDRNYEQYF.

V and J are TRBV6-1 and TRBJ2-1, with 8 bases fitting TRBD2. Germline CDR1 MNHNS, CDR2 SASEGT. This CDR3 comprises 16 residues. V gave up 2 bases and J gave up 2 bases; unmatched junction bases: 5. CDR3 amino acids: CASSESGRGAYNEQFF. The CDR3 nucleotides are TGTGCCAGCAGTGAATCGGGGCGGGGGGCCTACAATGAGCAGTTCTTC.

V and J are TRBV2 and TRBJ1-3; D perhaps matches TRBD1 (5 bases). The V and J ends lost 5 bases and 0 bases respectively, with 11 bases between them. The CDR3 covers 15 residues. Per germline, CDR1 SNHLY and CDR2 FYNNEI. The chain's CDR3 is CASSWMGGSGNTIYF. In DNA, the CDR3 is TGTGCCAGCAGTTGGATGGGGGGCTCTGGAAACACCATATATTTT.

The chain employs TRBV4-1 and TRBJ1-3, with D unresolved. The CDR3 sequence is 16 residues long. Germline lookup yields CDR1 MGHRA and CDR2 YSYEKL. The ends were cut back, 0 bases at V and 0 bases at J, with 9 bases in the middle. The CDR3 reads CASSQEEGFSGNTIYF. CDR3 nucleotides: TGCGCCAGCAGCCAAGAGGAGGGTTTCTCTGGAAACACCATATATTTT.

The rearrangement joins TRBV2 to TRBJ2-3; perhaps TRBD1 as D (5 bases). This CDR3 has 14 amino acids. Trimming left V 6 bases short and J 0 bases short, with 10 bases between. Germline V gives CDR1 SNHLY, CDR2 FYNNEI. CDR3 DNA: TGTGCCAGCAGGTTACAGGCGAGCACAGATACGCAGTATTTT. Its translation is CASRLQASTDTQYF.

V usage is TRBV30 and J usage is TRBJ1-2; D is unresolved. Germline values: CDR1 GTSNPN, CDR2 SVGIG (reference sequence). Between the trimmed V and J ends, which lost 4 bases and 5 bases, there was a span of 8 bases. The CDR3 runs 11 residues. DNA of the CDR3: TGTGCCTGGACGGCGGGGTATGGCTACACCTTC. Translating gives CAWTAGYGYTF.

The chain combines TRBV30 with TRBJ1-3, with D perhaps TRBD1 (5 bases). The CDR3 consists of 14 residues. CDR1 and CDR2 (germline): GTSNPN, SVGIG (reference sequence). Trimming shortened V by 2 bases and J by 1 base, and 9 bases separated the two germline ends. CDR3 nucleotide sequence: TGTGCCTGGAGTCTCAAGGGGTCTGGAAACACCATATATTTT. Its protein product is CAWSLKGSGNTIYF.

This sequence joins TRBV18 and TRBJ1-5; D is unresolved. V lost 1 base and J 6 bases, leaving 7 bases between the germline ends. The germline V gene encodes CDR1 KGHSH and CDR2 LQKENI. The CDR3 loop spans 13 amino acids. The CDR3, as DNA: TGTGCCAGCTCACCACAGCCAAGTCAGCCCCAGCATTTT. It yields the protein CASSPQPSQPQHF.

The gene calls are TRBV2 and TRBJ1-4; D gene unclear. From germline, CDR1 is SNHLY and CDR2 FYNNEI. The CDR3 runs to 14 residues. Deletions cut 3 bases from V and 8 bases from J, with 13 bases between. CDR3 sequence: CASSEGALGEKLFF. DNA for the CDR3: TGTGCCAGCAGTGAGGGTGCTCTAGGGGAAAAACTGTTTTTT. The full variable domain, completed using reference TRBV2 and TRBJ1-4, is EPEVTQTPSHQVTQMGQEVILRCVPISNHLYFYWYRQILGQKVEFLVSFYNNEISEKSEIFDDQFSVERPDGSNFTLKIRSTKLEDSAMYFCASSEGALGEKLFFGSGTQLSVL.

The rearrangement uses TRBV3-1 (or the pseudogene TRBV3-2) and TRBJ1-2; D remains unclear. V gave up 1 base and J gave up 4 bases, with 10 bases separating them. The CDR3 covers 14 residues. CDR1 LGHDT and CDR2 YNNKEL come from the germline V gene (reference sequence). CDR3 DNA: TGTGCCAGCAGCCAAGGGTTAGCGGGCTATGGCTACACCTTC. It yields the protein CASSQGLAGYGYTF.

This clone was recorded once. The chain recombines TRBV30 with TRBJ1-4; no clear D gene. Germline assignment: CDR1 GTSNPN and CDR2 SVGIG (reference sequence). The CDR3 is made up of 15 amino acids. Trimming pared 0 bases from V and 0 bases from J, leaving 8 bases between. CDR3 residues: CAWSVGRATNEKLFF. The CDR3 DNA reads as TGTGCCTGGAGTGTCGGGCGGGCAACTAATGAAAAACTGTTTTTT.

The gene calls are TRBV28 and TRBJ1-3; D may be TRBD1 (5 bases). Germline CDR1 is MDHEN and CDR2 is SYDVKM. This CDR3 has 15 amino acids. Trimming removed 7 bases at V and 2 bases at J, with 15 bases between. Written as DNA, the CDR3 is TGTGCCAGCACCCCCGGGGGGGGAGCTGGAAACACCATATATTTT. Translation: CASTPGGGAGNTIYF.

The chain joins TRBV9 to TRBJ2-1, with 8 positions matching TRBD2. CDR1 is SGDLS and CDR2 is YYNGEE in the germline V gene. The CDR3 is 15 amino acids. J was trimmed by 5 bases and V by 4 bases; bases with no gene match: 8. CDR3 sequence (DNA): TGTGCCAGCAGCCCCCGGCTAGCGGGCAACAATGAGCAGTTCTTC. Translation: CASSPRLAGNNEQFF. Complete variable domain (other parts from reference TRBV9 and TRBJ2-1): DSGVTQTPKHLITATGQRVTLRCSPRSGDLSVYWYQQSLDQGLQFLIQYYNGEERAKGNILERFSAQQFPDLHSELNLSSLELGDSALYFCASSPRLAGNNEQFFGPGTRLTVL.

The gene calls are TRBV7-9 and TRBJ2-7; D is undetermined. Germline CDR1 reads SEHNR; CDR2 reads FQNEAQ (reference sequence). The length of the CDR3 is 14 residues. Trimming took 1 base from V and 6 from J, leaving 13 bases between them. The DNA for the CDR3 is TGTGCCAGCAGCTTAGAGGTCAGGACCGGCGAGCAGTACTTC. It yields the protein CASSLEVRTGEQYF.

The V gene is TRBV30, the J gene TRBJ1-6, with D possibly being TRBD1 (6 bases). CDR1 and CDR2 (germline): GTSNPN, SVGIG (reference sequence). CDR3 length: 16 amino acids. Trimming removed 0 bases from V and 3 bases from J, with 12 bases in between. Here the CDR3 reads CAWSVQGGGYNSPLHF. The CDR3 DNA follows: TGTGCCTGGAGTGTACAAGGGGGAGGCTATAATTCACCCCTCCACTTT.

The sample holds one count of this clone. V is TRBV5-4 and J is TRBJ2-2; D not resolved. Trimming pared 4 bases from V and 2 bases from J, leaving 9 bases between. CDR1 and CDR2 (germline): SGHNT, YYREEE (reference sequence). This CDR3 comprises 14 residues. The CDR3 nucleotides are TGTGCCAGCAGCGCCTGGTCAAACACCGGGGAGCTGTTTTTT. Translated: CASSAWSNTGELFF.

The chain combines TRBV5-4 with TRBJ2-3, with 11 bases identical to TRBD2. The CDR3 runs to 18 residues. J was trimmed by 0 bases and V by 0 bases; bases with no gene match: 6. The germline CDR1 and CDR2 sequences are SGHNT and YYREEE (reference sequence). Here the CDR3 DNA reads TGTGCCAGCAGCTTGGTGGTTCTAGCGGGGGGCAGCACAGATACGCAGTATTTT. Amino acids: CASSLVVLAGGSTDTQYF.

V usage is TRBV19 and J usage is TRBJ2-5, with D tentatively TRBD1 or TRBD2 (5 bases each). V was clipped by 2 bases and J by 4 bases, with 11 bases between them. Per the germline V gene, CDR1 is LNHDA and CDR2 is SQIVND (reference sequence). The CDR3 spans 14 residues. The CDR3 region is CASSIWGWAETQYF. The CDR3 region has the DNA TGTGCCAGTAGTATATGGGGGTGGGCAGAGACCCAGTACTTC.

This chain links TRBV24-1 with TRBJ2-7, with TRBD1 matching over 7 bases. V trimming: 9 bases; J trimming: 2 bases; junction bases outside the gene matches: 9. CDR3 size: 14 residues. In germline, CDR1 is KGHDR, CDR2 SFDVKD. CDR3 sequence (DNA): TGTGCCACCGGAACAGGGGCCCCCCCCTACGAGCAGTACTTC. This sequence encodes CATGTGAPPYEQYF.

The chain combines TRBV4-3 with TRBJ1-1; D is perhaps TRBD1 (5 bases). The CDR3 has 13 amino acids. Trimming pared 0 bases from V and 4 bases from J, leaving 6 bases between. The germline V gene has CDR1 LGHNA and CDR2 YSLEER. The CDR3 reads CASSQDQGTEAFF. The CDR3 region has the DNA TGCGCCAGCAGCCAAGATCAGGGCACTGAAGCTTTCTTT.

This chain joins TRBV30 and TRBJ1-6; D is unresolved. V gave up 0 bases and J gave up 16 bases, with 10 bases separating them. The germline V gene encodes CDR1 GTSNPN and CDR2 SVGIG (reference sequence). The CDR3 loop spans 11 amino acids. The CDR3 region has the DNA TGTGCCTGGAGTGTCAACAGACTTCTCCACTTT. Protein sequence: CAWSVNRLLHF.

The chain employs TRBV29-1 and TRBJ1-1; D not resolved. The CDR3 covers 12 residues. V was clipped by 5 bases and J by 1 base, with 8 bases between them. CDR1 and CDR2 (germline): SQVTM, ANQGSEA. This chain's CDR3 is CSVSTGNTEAFF. Written as DNA, the CDR3 is TGCAGCGTTTCGACTGGGAACACTGAAGCTTTCTTT.

The J gene is TRBJ2-7, the V gene TRBV7-3, with 9 bases aligning to TRBD2. J gave up 0 bases and V 1 base, and 1 base lay outside the gene matches. Germline lookup yields CDR1 SGHTA and CDR2 FQGTGA. The CDR3 is made up of 15 amino acids. This CDR3 is CASSLILAGSYEQYF. For the CDR3, the DNA is TGTGCCAGCAGCTTAATACTAGCGGGCTCCTACGAGCAGTACTTC.

The J gene is TRBJ2-4, the V gene TRBV2; no definite D call. CDR3 size: 11 residues. Per germline, CDR1 SNHLY and CDR2 FYNNEI. V was shortened by 6 bases and J by 5 bases, with 5 bases between the two germline ends. The CDR3 bases are TGTGCCAGCAGGCAGCAAAACATTCAGTACTTC. As protein: CASRQQNIQYF.